This is a list of T cell receptor beta chains from one sample in a study of blood T cells in healthy people across ages. One entry per CDR3 protein results from TCRdb running MiXCR on the 5' RACE reads. This table holds about 1.8 million distinct CDR3 sequences, 49% found once. Sequenced material: blood. These receptors all stem from a woman aged 40 to 50 in good health. CDR3s include the opening cysteine and the closing phenylalanine or tryptophan. D genes are given only for firm matches. Clone size is given for some rows only: seen once, a few or many times, or a class if the clone is expanded.

clone_size cdr3_length j_call d_call v_call cdr3_nt cdr3_aa
NA 17 TRBJ2-3 TRBD2 TRBV4-2 TGTGCCAGCAGCGAAAGTGCGGTGGCGGGGGGGACAGATACGCAGTATTTT CASSESAVAGGTDTQYF
NA 14 TRBJ2-1 NA TRBV6-6 TGTGCCAGCAGTTACGGTCCCCTCAACAATGAGCAGTTCTTC CASSYGPLNNEQFF
NA 12 TRBJ2-1 TRBD2 TRBV6-2/TRBV6-3 TGTGCCAGCAGTCCACTAGCGGGGGAAGGGTTCTTC CASSPLAGEGFF
NA 13 TRBJ2-7 TRBD1 TRBV10-2 TGCGCCAGCAAACCGGGACAGGAGTACGAGCAGTACTTC CASKPGQEYEQYF
many 12 TRBJ2-5 NA TRBV20-1 TGCAGTGCTGGAAACCACCAAGAGACCCAGTACTTC CSAGNHQETQYF
NA 15 TRBJ1-5 TRBD1 TRBV4-3 TGCGCCAGCAGCCCGACAGGGGGCGCGGATCAGCCCCAGCATTTT CASSPTGGADQPQHF
NA 16 TRBJ2-3 NA TRBV4-3 TGCGCCGGCAGCCAAGACCGGGCCAGGGCGACAGATACGCAGTATTTT CAGSQDRARATDTQYF
NA 17 TRBJ1-3 NA TRBV7-2 TGTGCCAGCAGCCCCCGGGGCGGGAAACCGACTGGAAACACCATATATTTT CASSPRGGKPTGNTIYF
NA 14 TRBJ2-7 NA TRBV9 TGTGCCAGCAGCGTAGGGCAGGGGTATGGCGAGCAGTACTTC CASSVGQGYGEQYF
NA 14 TRBJ2-4 NA TRBV6-5 TGTGCCAGCAGTCTCACGGGGGCGGAAAACATTCAGTACTTC CASSLTGAENIQYF
NA 13 TRBJ2-1 NA TRBV9 TGTGCCAGCAGCCCCTCCCTCTGGAATGAGCAGTTCTTC CASSPSLWNEQFF
NA 14 TRBJ1-5 NA TRBV10-3 TGTGCCATCAGGTCGGACAGCACAAATCAGCCCCAGCATTTT CAIRSDSTNQPQHF
NA 13 TRBJ2-5 NA TRBV7-2 TGTGCCAGCAGCGTACGGACAAAAGAGACCCAGTACTTC CASSVRTKETQYF
NA 14 TRBJ2-5 TRBD1 TRBV7-3 TGTGCCATCAGCTTAGGGGGCACTCAAGAGACCCAGTACTTC CAISLGGTQETQYF
few 17 TRBJ2-1 TRBD1 TRBV20-1 TGCAGTGCTCGGTCCCGGGACAGGATCGAGCAGATGTATGAGCAGTTCTTC CSARSRDRIEQMYEQFF
NA 15 TRBJ2-3 NA TRBV11-3 TGTGCCAGCAGCCGAGGACTATTAGTCACAGATACGCAGTATTTT CASSRGLLVTDTQYF
NA 15 TRBJ2-3 NA TRBV6-6 TGTGCCAGCAGTTTCGGCGGTTTGGGGGCAGATACGCAGTATTTT CASSFGGLGADTQYF
NA 16 TRBJ1-4 TRBD1 TRBV12-3/TRBV12-4 TGTGCCAGCAGTCCCCGGGACAGGGTAAGGGATGAAAAACTGTTTTTT CASSPRDRVRDEKLFF
few 15 TRBJ2-1 TRBD2 TRBV24-1 TGTGCCACCAGCCCGCGGGGGGCCTCCTACAATGAGCAGTTCTTC CATSPRGASYNEQFF
NA 14 TRBJ1-1 NA TRBV20-1 TGCAGTGCTCTGTCTATACACCGGAACACTGAAGCTTTCTTT CSALSIHRNTEAFF
NA 15 TRBJ2-4 NA TRBV12-3/TRBV12-4 TGTGCCAGCAGTATGAGGGAGGTGGCCAAAAACATTCAGTACTTC CASSMREVAKNIQYF
NA 19 TRBJ1-2 TRBD1 TRBV7-2 TGTGCCAGCAGCTCGCCTTGGGACAGGGGGCCGCAATCAGACTATGGCTACACCTTC CASSSPWDRGPQSDYGYTF
NA 14 TRBJ2-3 NA TRBV20-1 TGCAGTGCTCAGCCGGGACCGATCACAGATACGCAGTATTTT CSAQPGPITDTQYF
NA 13 TRBJ2-3 NA TRBV6-2/TRBV6-3 TGTGCCACGGTTCGTGATAGCACAGATACGCAGTATTTT CATVRDSTDTQYF
few 15 TRBJ2-7 NA TRBV6-2/TRBV6-3 TGTGCCAGCAGTCCCCCTTCCGGGACCGCGGGCGAGCAGTACTTC CASSPPSGTAGEQYF
NA 15 TRBJ2-1 TRBD1 TRBV7-2 TGTGCCTGCAGCCGCGACAGGGTAACCTACAATGAGCAGTTCTTT CACSRDRVTYNEQFF
few 14 TRBJ2-1 TRBD1 TRBV9 TGTGCCAGCAGCGTCGGGACAGGGGACAATGAGCAGTTCTTC CASSVGTGDNEQFF
NA 13 TRBJ2-7 NA TRBV5-1 TGCGCCAGCAGCGGAGGCAGGTACAATGAGCAGTACTTC CASSGGRYNEQYF
NA 15 TRBJ1-2 TRBD1 TRBV5-1 TGCGCCAGCAGCCGCGCGGGACAGGGGTCGAATGGCTACACCTTC CASSRAGQGSNGYTF
NA 16 TRBJ2-3 TRBD2 TRBV20-1 TGCAGTGCTAGAGGGGGACTAGCGGGAGTCACAGATACGCAGTATTTT CSARGGLAGVTDTQYF
NA 13 TRBJ2-5 NA TRBV3-1 TGTGCCAGCAGCCAAGACCTGATAGGGACCCAGTACTTC CASSQDLIGTQYF
NA 15 TRBJ2-3 TRBD2 TRBV20-1 TGCAGTGCTAGGAGGCTAGCGGGGGGAAGAGATACGCAGTATTTT CSARRLAGGRDTQYF
NA 14 TRBJ2-7 TRBD1 TRBV7-9 TGTGCCAGCAGCATCCGGACAGGGGAGGACGAGCAGTACTTC CASSIRTGEDEQYF
NA 15 TRBJ2-7 TRBD1 TRBV5-6 TGTGCCAGCAAGGGGACAGGGAGGGCAACCTACGAGCAGTACTTC CASKGTGRATYEQYF
NA 13 TRBJ2-4 NA TRBV4-1 TGCGCCAGCAGCCAAGATCGGCAAAACATTCAGTACTTC CASSQDRQNIQYF
NA 18 TRBJ2-5 TRBD2 TRBV2 TGTGCCAGCTTCTCTACCGGACTAGCGGGGGCCGAAGAGGGGACCCAGTACTTC CASFSTGLAGAEEGTQYF
NA 14 TRBJ2-1 NA TRBV9 TGTGCCAGCAGCGTAGGGCCTACCTACAATGAGCAGTTCTTC CASSVGPTYNEQFF
few 13 TRBJ2-1 NA TRBV6-2/TRBV6-3 TGTGCCAGCAAGGGACTCCCAGGCAATGAGCAGTTCTTC CASKGLPGNEQFF
NA 15 TRBJ2-5 NA TRBV29-1 TGCAGCGCCGGCACGCCAATTGGGATCTCCAATGAGCAGTACTTC CSAGTPIGISNEQYF
NA 12 TRBJ1-6 NA TRBV19 TGTGCCTGCGGGACATATAATTCACCCCTCCACTTT CACGTYNSPLHF
once 14 TRBJ1-4 NA TRBV5-1 TGCGCCAGCAGCTTGCGGGACCTTAATGAAAAACTGTTTTTT CASSLRDLNEKLFF
NA 14 TRBJ1-6 NA TRBV7-9 TGTGCCAGCAGCCCGGCCGGAATAAATTCACCCCTCCACTTT CASSPAGINSPLHF
NA 13 TRBJ2-7 NA TRBV5-1 TGCGCCAGCAGCTTTCGGACCCTCTACGAGCAGTACTTC CASSFRTLYEQYF
few 14 TRBJ2-6 NA TRBV20-1 TGCAGTGCTAGAATGGCCTCTGGGGCCAACGTCCTGACTTTC CSARMASGANVLTF
many 12 TRBJ1-2 NA TRBV20-1 TGCAGTGCTAGTCCGGACTTCTATGGCTACACCTTC CSASPDFYGYTF
NA 17 TRBJ2-7 TRBD1 TRBV6-1 TGTGCCAGCAGTGTGGCACAGGGGGCCAGTAGCTCCTACGAGCAGTACTTC CASSVAQGASSSYEQYF